This TCR beta chain was captured in a study of shared T cell receptors in the human thymus. The CDR3 contains 14 residues. Trimming left V 0 bases short and J 4 bases short, with 10 bases between. CDR1 SGDLS and CDR2 YYNGEE come from the germline V gene. Libraries were prepared by immunoSEQ multiplex PCR; TCRdb keeps only in-frame clonotypes and omits some of them. The sample comprises hundreds of thousands of clones, 87% of which are singletons, and 0.0094% rests with the top ten. This clone appeared a single time. These same data were also listed under a study on human thymus T cells. That publication notes: Thymic resections from corrective heart surgery supplied the tissue. Related research examined unrelated individuals and reported that their thymic repertoires overlapped highly.

The origin of this receptor is a boy under three years old with a congenital heart defect. The chain is built from TRBV9 and TRBJ1-1; D unresolved. Sequenced input: thymocytes. The CDR3 nucleotides are TGTGCCAGCAGCGTAGGGGGAGCGGGCACTGAAGCTTTCTTT. It encodes CASSVGGAGTEAFF.